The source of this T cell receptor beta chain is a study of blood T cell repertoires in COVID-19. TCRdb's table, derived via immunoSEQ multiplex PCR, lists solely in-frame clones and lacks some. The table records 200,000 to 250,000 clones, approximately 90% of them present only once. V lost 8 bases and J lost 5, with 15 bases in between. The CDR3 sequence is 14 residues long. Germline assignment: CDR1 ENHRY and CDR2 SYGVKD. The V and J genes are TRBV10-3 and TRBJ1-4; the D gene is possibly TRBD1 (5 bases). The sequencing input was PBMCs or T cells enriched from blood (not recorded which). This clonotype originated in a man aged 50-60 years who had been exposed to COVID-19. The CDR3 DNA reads TGTGCCATCGGGGCGGTGGGATTAAATGAAAAACTGTTTTTT. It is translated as CAIGAVGLNEKLFF.